This TCR beta chain is drawn from a study of blood T cells in healthy people across ages. A second 7 to 11 cycle PCR used barcoded and J-beta primers. TCRdb re-called the 5' RACE reads through MiXCR, storing one row per CDR3 protein. The sample includes about 1.8 million distinct CDR3 sequences, roughly 50% of them seen just once. The CDR3 consists of 16 residues. Trimming took 10 bases from V and 8 from J; bases not matched to a gene: 14. Per germline, CDR1 ENHRY and CDR2 SYGVKD. The V gene is TRBV10-3, the J gene TRBJ1-4; 12 bases map to TRBD1. The sequenced material came from blood. The sequence came from a woman aged 40 to 49 in good health. CDR3 nucleotide sequence: TGTGCCACCAGGTGGGGACAGGGGGCGCGGACGGAAAAACTGTTTTTT. As protein: CATRWGQGARTEKLFF.